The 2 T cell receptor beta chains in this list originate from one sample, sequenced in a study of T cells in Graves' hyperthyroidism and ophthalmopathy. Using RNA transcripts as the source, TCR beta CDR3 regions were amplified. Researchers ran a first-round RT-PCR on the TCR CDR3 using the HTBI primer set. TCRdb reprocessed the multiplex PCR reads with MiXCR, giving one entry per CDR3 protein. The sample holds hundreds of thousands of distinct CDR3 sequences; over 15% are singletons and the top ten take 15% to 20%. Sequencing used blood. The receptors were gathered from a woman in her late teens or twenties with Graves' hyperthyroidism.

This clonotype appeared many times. CDR3 bases: TGTGCCAGCAGTTACTCGAGGCAGCAAGAGACCCAGTACTTC. As protein: CASSYSRQQETQYF. The gene calls are TRBV6-5 and TRBJ2-5; D gene unclear. The length of the CDR3 is 14 residues. From germline, CDR1 is MNHEY and CDR2 SVGAGI. Trimming removed 0 bases at V and 2 bases at J, with 7 bases between.

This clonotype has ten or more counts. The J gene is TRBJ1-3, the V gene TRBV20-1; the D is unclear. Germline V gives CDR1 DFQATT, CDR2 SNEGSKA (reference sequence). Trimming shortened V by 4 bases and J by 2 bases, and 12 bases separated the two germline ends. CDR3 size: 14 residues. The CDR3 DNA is TGCAGTGCTATAAAAGGATCAACTGGAAACACCATATATTTT. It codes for CSAIKGSTGNTIYF.